This is a list of T cell receptor beta chains from one sample in a study of OX40 agonist ivuxolimab in advanced cancers. Generated by immunoSEQ multiplex PCR, the TCRdb table keeps only in-frame clones and is missing some. The sample includes tens of thousands of clones, about 88% of them seen just once. The specimen comprised CD4+ or CD8+ T cells sorted from blood, sampled in a trial of the OX40 agonist ivuxolimab. The receptors shown here come from an adult with an advanced solid tumor such as melanoma, head and neck, liver or kidney cancer. CDR3s include the opening cysteine and the closing phenylalanine or tryptophan. Each record gives: J gene, V gene, CDR3 length, CDR3 protein.

J: TRBJ2-7; V: TRBV6-1; length: 12; CDR3: CAGGFREHEQYF
J: TRBJ2-7; V: TRBV5-4; length: 16; CDR3: CASSLGGLAKSYEQYF
J: TRBJ1-1; V: TRBV29-1; length: 14; CDR3: CSVVSGSSGPEAFF
J: TRBJ2-7; V: TRBV5-1; length: 15; CDR3: CASSSTQTGGYEQYF
J: TRBJ1-1; V: TRBV18; length: 17; CDR3: CASSPRRQKAPYTEAFF
J: TRBJ2-3; V: TRBV11-3; length: 15; CDR3: CASSLVGGPSDTQYF
J: TRBJ2-1; V: TRBV2; length: 11; CDR3: CASSDHNEQFF
J: TRBJ2-1; V: TRBV5-4; length: 15; CDR3: CASSSRTSGYNEQFF
J: TRBJ1-1; V: TRBV6-6; length: 13; CDR3: CASSYTDRGEAFF
J: TRBJ2-5; V: TRBV27; length: 13; CDR3: CASRGTGQETQYF
J: TRBJ2-2; V: TRBV7-2; length: 17; CDR3: CASSVKGLLHSTGELFF
J: TRBJ2-7; V: TRBV9; length: 13; CDR3: CASSEGQAYEQYF
J: TRBJ2-7; V: TRBV9; length: 14; CDR3: CASSVASMSYEQYF
J: TRBJ1-1; V: TRBV18; length: 14; CDR3: CASSPFDRVTEAFF
J: TRBJ1-1; V: TRBV19; length: 14; CDR3: CASIPAPRGTEAFF
J: TRBJ1-5; V: TRBV6-1; length: 12; CDR3: CASSEAGQPQHF
J: TRBJ2-5; V: TRBV19; length: 15; CDR3: CASSVPDRGRETQYF
J: TRBJ1-1; V: TRBV6-1; length: 16; CDR3: CASSERVAGSSTEAFF
J: TRBJ1-1; V: TRBV10-3; length: 14; CDR3: CAISSQTGITEAFF
J: TRBJ2-7; V: TRBV19; length: 15; CDR3: CASSIDTWRDYEQYF
J: TRBJ2-5; V: TRBV7-2; length: 12; CDR3: CASSSYQETQYF
J: TRBJ2-5; V: TRBV18; length: 13; CDR3: CASSTRNQETQYF
J: TRBJ1-4; V: TRBV4-1; length: 14; CDR3: CASSPGQINEKLFF
J: TRBJ2-2; V: TRBV5-1; length: 13; CDR3: CASSLPNTGELFF
J: TRBJ1-2; V: TRBV5-1; length: 15; CDR3: CASSLSTRGALGYTF
J: TRBJ2-1; V: TRBV7-2; length: 15; CDR3: CASSFPSGSYNEQFF
J: TRBJ2-5; V: TRBV5-1; length: 15; CDR3: CASSVPIAAQETQYF
J: TRBJ2-5; V: TRBV7-8; length: 14; CDR3: CASSAGGYQETQYF
J: TRBJ2-5; V: TRBV30; length: 14; CDR3: CAWTSGTGQETQYF
J: TRBJ1-3; V: TRBV2; length: 14; CDR3: CATMTGNSGNTIYF
J: TRBJ1-2; V: TRBV5-1; length: 15; CDR3: CASSGDTGRIYGYTF
J: TRBJ2-7; V: TRBV6-1; length: 15; CDR3: CASRYQGIDSYEQYF
J: TRBJ1-1; V: TRBV30; length: 12; CDR3: CATPGGDTEAFF
J: TRBJ2-3; V: TRBV4-1; length: 17; CDR3: CASSQDRATVGTDTQYF
J: TRBJ2-1; V: TRBV2; length: 11; CDR3: CASSERQGRFF
J: TRBJ2-1; V: TRBV9; length: 16; CDR3: CASSARYSGVNNEQFF
J: TRBJ1-2; V: TRBV4-1; length: 15; CDR3: CASSQGLTQNYGYTF
J: TRBJ2-7; V: TRBV7-2; length: 18; CDR3: CASSLRTSGRGSNYEQYF
J: TRBJ2-5; V: TRBV9; length: 16; CDR3: CASSVEATGRQETQYF
J: TRBJ1-5; V: TRBV29-1; length: 12; CDR3: CSVRDFNQPQHF
J: TRBJ1-2; V: TRBV11-2; length: 14; CDR3: CASSSLTLLGSYTF
J: TRBJ2-3; V: TRBV6-1; length: 13; CDR3: CASGQGNTDTQYF
J: TRBJ2-7; V: TRBV7-9; length: 15; CDR3: CASSLALAGVYEQYF
J: TRBJ2-7; V: TRBV10-3; length: 14; CDR3: CAISESLGSSEQYF
J: TRBJ2-7; V: TRBV10-2; length: 15; CDR3: CASWTGDPQLYEQYF
J: TRBJ2-3; V: TRBV19; length: 16; CDR3: CASMDHGREFTDTQYF